One sample yielded the 22 T cell receptor beta chains listed below, sequenced in a study of T cells after yellow fever vaccination. TCRdb independently ran MiXCR on the 5' RACE reads; one entry per CDR3 protein. The profile covers some 220,000 distinct CDR3 sequences, with 3% to 3.5% appearing a single time and around 3.3% taken by the ten largest. The material sequenced was CD4+ T cells sorted from PBMCs, taken 10 days after the yellow fever booster vaccination. These receptors all stem from a man aged 18 to 29 who received the YFV17D yellow fever vaccine.

V gene TRBV11-3 combines with J gene TRBJ2-2; no firm D call. CDR3 length: 16 amino acids. Trimming removed 4 bases at V and 4 bases at J, with 16 bases between. Germline V CDR1 and CDR2: SGHNT, YENEEA. The CDR3 DNA is TGTGCCAGCAGCTCAGGCTGGGCCTCCGGCACCGGGGAGCTGTTTTTT. The encoded protein is CASSSGWASGTGELFF. The whole variable domain, filled in from reference TRBV11-3 and TRBJ2-2, reads EAGVVQSPRYKIIEKKQPVAFWCNPISGHNTLYWYLQNLGQGPELLIRYENEEAVDDSQLPKDRFSAERLKGVDSTLKIQPAELGDSAVYLCASSSGWASGTGELFFGEGSRLTVL.

At least ten counts were recorded for this clonotype. V is TRBV12-3 or TRBV12-4 and J is TRBJ2-4; TRBD2 is a possible D gene (5 bases). Trimming left V 5 bases short and J 3 bases short, with 17 bases between. The CDR3 extends over 16 amino acids. DNA of the CDR3: TGTGCCAGCAGTATACTACCCGGGGTCGGCAAAAACATTCAGTACTTC. This sequence encodes CASSILPGVGKNIQYF.

This clonotype showed up many times. The chain employs TRBV14 and TRBJ2-5, with D possibly being TRBD1 (6 bases). This CDR3 is built from 16 residues. V gave up 3 bases and J gave up 5 bases, with 19 bases separating them. The germline V gene has CDR1 SGHDN and CDR2 FVKESK. The CDR3 spells CASSQRNTGLRETQYF. Here the CDR3 DNA reads TGTGCCAGCAGCCAGCGAAATACAGGGTTGAGGGAGACCCAGTACTTC. The full variable domain, its missing parts supplied by reference TRBV14 and TRBJ2-5, is EAGVTQFPSHSVIEKGQTVTLRCDPISGHDNLYWYRRVMGKEIKFLLHFVKESKQDESGMPNNRFLAERTGGTYSTLKVQPAELEDSGVYFCASSQRNTGLRETQYFGPGTRLLVL.

The sample holds a few counts of this clonotype. The DNA of the CDR3 is TGTGCCAGCAGTTTACAGGGATGGGTATTCGGGGAGCTGTTTTTT. It encodes CASSLQGWVFGELFF. The chain is built from TRBV27 and TRBJ2-2, with a weak D call TRBD1 (5 bases). This CDR3 contains 15 residues. V was trimmed by 2 bases and J by 7 bases, leaving 14 bases between them. Per the germline V gene, CDR1 is MNHEY and CDR2 is SMNVEV (reference sequence).

The rearrangement uses TRBV12-3 or TRBV12-4 and TRBJ2-5; tentatively, D is TRBD1 (5 bases). The CDR3 is 16 residues long. Deletions cut 8 bases from V and 2 bases from J, with 21 bases between. The CDR3 here is CASSLLRGKSQETQYF. The CDR3 nucleotides are TGTGCCAGCTCCCTTCTTAGGGGAAAATCGCAAGAGACCCAGTACTTC.

This clonotype was seen a few times. J is TRBJ1-2 and V is TRBV6-2 or TRBV6-3; no definite D call. CDR1 and CDR2 (germline): MNHEY, SVGEGT. CDR3 length: 13 residues. Trimming cost V 3 bases and J 3 bases, with 8 bases left between them. The CDR3 nucleotides read TGTGCCAGCAGTTATGGGATCCACTATGGCTACACCTTC. Protein sequence: CASSYGIHYGYTF.

This clonotype appeared a few times. The J gene is TRBJ2-2, the V gene TRBV29-1; perhaps TRBD1 as D (5 bases). This CDR3 is 13 amino acids long. The germline CDR1 and CDR2 sequences are SQVTM and ANQGSEA. V lost 4 bases and J 6 bases, leaving 12 bases between the germline ends. In DNA form, the CDR3 reads TGCAGCGTTGTTGTCGCGACAGCCGGGGAGCTGTTTTTT. Its protein product is CSVVVATAGELFF.

The sample holds a few counts of this clonotype. The chain uses TRBV24-1 and TRBJ2-2; 9 bases match TRBD1. The CDR3 length is 16 residues. Trimming at V came to 3 bases and at J to 5 bases, leaving 6 bases not matched to a gene. Germline V gene sequence: CDR1 KGHDR, CDR2 SFDVKD. The CDR3 DNA follows: TGTGCCACCAGTGATACAGGGGGCGCGGGTACCGGGGAGCTGTTTTTT. It codes for CATSDTGGAGTGELFF.

The table lists this clonotype with a few counts. The genes are TRBV7-2 and TRBJ1-1, with D possibly TRBD1 on 6 matching bases. Germline V lookup: CDR1 SGHTA, CDR2 FQGNSA. V was pared by 1 base and J by 5 bases, with 8 bases between. The CDR3 contains 13 residues. Here the CDR3 reads CASSLDRVTEAFF. The CDR3 nucleotides read TGTGCCAGCAGCTTAGACAGGGTTACTGAAGCTTTCTTT.

There are many counts of this clonotype. This chain links TRBV5-1 with TRBJ2-2; 9 nucleotides align to TRBD1. The V gene's germline CDR1 is SGHRS and CDR2 YFSETQ. CDR3 length equals 16 residues. J gave up 0 bases and V 4 bases, and 4 bases lay outside the gene matches. CDR3 amino acids: CASSQRQGANTGELFF. CDR3 DNA sequence: TGCGCCAGCAGCCAAAGACAGGGGGCGAACACCGGGGAGCTGTTTTTT.

This clonotype was detected only a few times. The V and J genes are TRBV5-5 and TRBJ1-1, with no clear D. CDR1 and CDR2 (germline): SGHKS, YYEKEE (reference sequence). The V and J ends lost 0 bases and 11 bases respectively, with 11 bases between them. The CDR3 is 12 residues long. CDR3 DNA sequence: TGTGCCAGCAGCTTGGAGGACTGGTCGGCTTTCTTT. Translated, it gives CASSLEDWSAFF.

This clonotype was picked up many times. The V and J genes are TRBV13 and TRBJ2-3, with 10 positions matching TRBD2. The V gene end was trimmed by 4 bases and the J gene end by 6 bases; junction bases not matched to a gene: 4. Germline CDR1 reads PRHDT; CDR2 reads FYEKMQ (reference sequence). The CDR3 covers 14 residues. This CDR3 reads CASSYRTSGDTQYF. The CDR3 DNA sequence: TGTGCCAGCAGCTACCGGACTAGCGGTGATACGCAGTATTTT.

This clonotype was recorded at least ten times. This chain uses TRBV7-6 with TRBJ2-5; weak D call: TRBD2 (5 bases). Trimming stripped 6 bases from V and 5 bases from J, with 13 bases between. The germline gives CDR1 SGHVS, CDR2 FNYEAQ. The CDR3 spans 13 residues. This chain's CDR3 is CASSFLRGETQYF. CDR3 DNA sequence: TGTGCCAGCAGTTTCCTACGAGGGGAGACCCAGTACTTC.

The chain recombines TRBV20-1 with TRBJ2-1; D is perhaps TRBD2 (6 bases). The CDR3 runs 13 residues. CDR1 and CDR2 from the germline V gene are DFQATT and SNEGSKA (reference sequence). Trimming shortened V by 5 bases and J by 6 bases, and 14 bases separated the two germline ends. This chain's CDR3 is CSALRPGGNEQFF. CDR3 sequence (DNA): TGCAGTGCTCTTAGACCCGGGGGCAATGAGCAGTTCTTC.

This clonotype was seen many times. This chain connects TRBV29-1 to TRBJ2-7; either TRBD1 or TRBD2 may supply D (6 bases each). The CDR3 covers 14 residues. Germline CDR1 reads SQVTM; CDR2 reads ANQGSEA. Trimming cost V 2 bases and J 4 bases, with 15 bases left between them. CDR3 in DNA: TGCAGCGTTGAAACTTTGCAGGGGAGGTACGAGCAGTACTTC. Translating gives CSVETLQGRYEQYF.

This rearrangement joins TRBV12-3 or TRBV12-4 to TRBJ1-3; possibly TRBD1 for D (6 bases). CDR3 length equals 14 residues. Trimming pared 5 bases from V and 6 bases from J, leaving 14 bases between. CDR3 DNA sequence: TGTGCCAGCAGTCGTACAGGGTGGGAAAACACCATATATTTT. It is translated as CASSRTGWENTIYF.

This clonotype showed up just a few times. V and J are TRBV5-5 and TRBJ2-7; no clear D. This CDR3 region has 14 residues. Per germline, CDR1 SGHKS and CDR2 YYEKEE (reference sequence). Trimming shortened V by 0 bases and J by 2 bases, and 9 bases separated the two germline ends. The CDR3 region is CASSLGGFAYEQYV. For the CDR3, the DNA is TGTGCCAGCAGCTTGGGTGGGTTCGCCTACGAGCAGTACGTC.

This clonotype was detected many times. The chain joins TRBV7-2 to TRBJ2-7; D gene uncertain. The germline CDR1 and CDR2 sequences are SGHTA and FQGNSA. V was trimmed by 5 bases and J by 3 bases, leaving 14 bases between them. This CDR3 comprises 14 residues. The CDR3 region is CASSNNGVGYEQYF. The CDR3 DNA is TGTGCCAGCAGCAACAATGGGGTCGGCTACGAGCAGTACTTC.

This clonotype appeared many times. The chain recombines TRBV9 with TRBJ1-2, with TRBD1 matching 9 bases. CDR3 length: 14 residues. The germline V gene has CDR1 SGDLS and CDR2 YYNGEE. The V segment lost 4 bases and the J segment 3 bases; nucleotides outside the gene matches: 4. The CDR3 DNA reads TGTGCCAGCAGCTTGGGACAGGGACACTATGGCTACACCTTC. It codes for CASSLGQGHYGYTF. Together with reference TRBV9 and TRBJ1-2, the CDR3 gives the full variable domain: DSGVTQTPKHLITATGQRVTLRCSPRSGDLSVYWYQQSLDQGLQFLIQYYNGEERAKGNILERFSAQQFPDLHSELNLSSLELGDSALYFCASSLGQGHYGYTFGSGTRLTVV.

The rearrangement joins TRBV12-3 or TRBV12-4 to TRBJ2-1, with TRBD2 matching over 8 bases. The CDR3 loop spans 13 amino acids. Trimming at V came to 6 bases and at J to 6 bases, leaving 4 bases not matched to a gene. CDR3 residues: CASSPLAGNEQFF. The CDR3 DNA follows: TGTGCCAGCAGCCCTCTAGCGGGCAATGAGCAGTTCTTC.

This clonotype was recorded at least ten times. V usage is TRBV29-1 and J usage is TRBJ2-4; tentative D call: TRBD1 (6 bases). Germline values: CDR1 SQVTM, CDR2 ANQGSEA. V lost 6 bases to trimming and J lost 5 bases, with 20 bases between them. The length of the CDR3 is 15 residues. The CDR3 protein is CSVLLLGALENIQYF. Written as DNA, the CDR3 is TGCAGCGTCCTTCTATTGGGGGCTCTTGAAAACATTCAGTACTTC.

This clonotype showed up just a few times. The chain combines TRBV12-3 or TRBV12-4 with TRBJ2-5; D is unclear. There are 13 residues in the CDR3. Trimming stripped 4 bases from V and 2 bases from J, with 8 bases between. The CDR3 region is CASSYLHQETQYF. The CDR3 bases are TGTGCCAGCAGTTATCTACATCAAGAGACCCAGTACTTC.